Listed here are 6 T cell receptor beta chains from one sample, sequenced in a study of tumor-infiltrating lymphocytes in primary liver carcinoma. Taking roughly 20-34 mg of unsorted bulk tissue, the authors co-extracted RNA and DNA. The authors made TCR beta cDNA from 400 to 600 ng total RNA with a constant-region primer. Three nested multiplex PCR rounds of slightly modified ARM-PCR generated TCR beta libraries. TRBV1-TRBV30 forward and Cbeta reverse primers drove the first two approximately 10-cycle rounds. TCRdb re-called the multiplex PCR reads with MiXCR, one entry per CDR3 protein. The profile shows 100,000 to 150,000 distinct CDR3 sequences, approximately 70% of them singletons. The sequenced sample was liver tumor tissue from sampling region 1. Subset reported: tumor region T1, superior pole. The source is an older woman with primary liver carcinoma and hepatitis B virus infection.

This clonotype was counted many times. The V gene is TRBV5-6, the J gene TRBJ1-4; a possible D gene is TRBD1 (5 bases). CDR1 is SGHDT and CDR2 is YYEEEE in the germline V gene. V was shortened by 3 bases and J by 8 bases, with 11 bases between the two germline ends. CDR3 length: 13 residues. CDR3 nucleotides: TGTGCCAGCAGCTCTCGGGGGATCGAAAAACTGTTTTTT. Protein: CASSSRGIEKLFF.

About this clonotype itself: The junction departs from germline at one end; a sequencing error may be responsible. CDR3 DNA sequence: TGTACCAGCAGCCGCGGGCGGGAGTCCACCGGGGAGCTGTATTTT. This codes for CTSSRGRESTGELYF. The chain carries TRBV11-2 and TRBJ2-2, with 7 bases matching TRBD2. From germline, CDR1 is SGHAT and CDR2 FQNNGV. The CDR3 has 15 amino acids.

Worth noting for this clonotype: Lacking the conserved final phenylalanine or tryptophan, this CDR3 likely reflects a read error. Written as DNA, the CDR3 is TGTGCCAGCAGTCCCACAGGGGACAATCAGCCCCAGCATCTG. Translating it yields CASSPTGDNQPQHL. This chain uses TRBV6-5 with TRBJ1-5, with TRBD1 identical over 7 bases. V shed 5 bases and J 3 bases; nucleotides not matched to a gene: 4. The CDR3 contains 14 residues. The germline CDR1 and CDR2 sequences are MNHEY and SVGAGI.

For this clonotype: The CDR3 ends on some other residue instead of the conserved phenylalanine or tryptophan, so this is likely a read error. CDR3 region: CASSLGGGQLRNEQFS. The CDR3 bases are TGTGCTAGCAGCTTAGGGGGGGGTCAGCTGAGGAATGAGCAGTTCTCC. V gene TRBV11-2 combines with J gene TRBJ2-1, with D perhaps matching TRBD2 (7 bases). Germline V gene lookup returns CDR1 SGHAT and CDR2 FQNNGV. CDR3 length: 16 amino acids.

J is TRBJ2-7 and V is TRBV11-3; D may be TRBD2 (6 bases). V lost 11 bases and J 3 bases, leaving 20 bases between the germline ends. CDR3 length: 14 residues. Per germline, CDR1 SGHNT and CDR2 YENEEA. The CDR3, as DNA: TGTGCCGGCAACTTGCGGGACGGGAGCTACGAGCAGTACTTC. Translated, it gives CAGNLRDGSYEQYF.

The V call is TRBV28, the J call TRBJ1-1, with D perhaps TRBD1 (5 bases). Trimming removed 3 bases at V and 0 bases at J, with 8 bases between. From germline, CDR1 is MDHEN and CDR2 SYDVKM. This CDR3 contains 14 residues. The CDR3 sequence: CASSFGGMNTEAFF. CDR3 bases: TGTGCCAGCAGTTTCGGGGGGATGAACACTGAAGCTTTCTTT.